The 2 T cell receptor beta chains reported below all come from one sample, sequenced in a study of blood T cell repertoires in COVID-19. Data came from immunoSEQ multiplex PCR; TCRdb stores just in-frame clones and leaves some out. In the table there are hundreds of thousands of clones, about four fifths of which are singletons. Sequenced input: peripheral blood. These receptors originate from an elderly woman with acute or convalescent COVID-19.

The rearrangement uses TRBV5-1 and TRBJ2-1; D is unresolved. This CDR3 comprises 12 residues. Trimming took off 2 bases at V and 3 bases at J, with 3 bases between the two ends. Per the germline V gene, CDR1 is SGHRS and CDR2 is YFSETQ. This CDR3 reads CASSFNYNEQFF. CDR3 DNA: TGCGCCAGCAGCTTTAACTACAATGAGCAGTTCTTC.

The chain links TRBV4-3 to TRBJ1-2; 8 nucleotides agree with TRBD1. Germline assignment: CDR1 LGHNA and CDR2 YSLEER. The CDR3 runs 17 residues. Trimming removed 0 bases from V and 6 bases from J; junction bases left unmatched: 12. This CDR3 reads CASSQDTSQGARNGYTF. The CDR3 DNA sequence: TGCGCCAGCAGCCAAGATACGTCCCAGGGGGCGAGGAATGGCTACACCTTC.